This T cell receptor beta chain was recovered during a study of cytomegalovirus exposure and HLA in healthy donors. Study results and caveats: TCR beta sequences reportedly predicted the HLA-A and HLA-B alleles of most subjects accurately.

The PCR contained 60 Vbeta and 13 Jbeta primers. Here immunoSEQ multiplex PCR was the method, and the copy in TCRdb shows in-frame clones only, minus some. The sample includes some 150,000 clones, approximately 79% of them seen just once. Trimming removed 5 bases at V and 0 bases at J, with 14 bases between. The CDR3 loop spans 15 amino acids. Looked up from germline, CDR1 is LNHNV and CDR2 is YYDKDF (reference sequence). With regard to this clone: Its antigen is not known.

The source is a male donor in good health and CMV-seronegative. The specimen was PBMCs. The rearrangement uses TRBV15 and TRBJ2-7; possibly TRBD2 for D (5 bases). The CDR3: CATSGGLGSSYEQYF. CDR3 bases: TGTGCCACCAGCGGCGGCTTGGGGAGCTCCTACGAGCAGTACTTC. Based on the CDR3 plus reference TRBV15 and TRBJ2-7, the full variable domain is DAMVIQNPRYQVTQFGKPVTLSCSQTLNHNVMYWYQQKSSQAPKLLFHYYDKDFNNEADTPDNFQSRRPNTSFCFLDIRSPGLGDTAMYLCATSGGLGSSYEQYFGPGTRLTVT.